Detailed here is one TCR beta chain. Measured with immunoSEQ multiplex PCR; TCRdb has only the in-frame clones, and not every one. The repertoire includes 85,000 to 100,000 clones, around 83% of them detected once, and roughly 13% sits in the top ten. These data belong to a study of blood T cell repertoires in COVID-19. J was trimmed by 7 bases and V by 3 bases; bases with no gene match: 6. The germline V gene encodes CDR1 LNHDA and CDR2 SQIVND (reference sequence). The CDR3 length is 14 residues. The receptor comes from a woman aged 55-69 years in a cohort sampled during active or convalescent COVID-19. Sequencing input: peripheral blood. This sequence joins TRBV19 and TRBJ2-1; 7 bases match TRBD2. This CDR3 is CASSIFAGGNEQFF. In DNA form, the CDR3 reads TGTGCCAGTAGTATCTTTGCCGGGGGGAATGAGCAGTTCTTC.